Below, 28 T cell receptor beta chains from the same sample are listed, as sequenced in a study of T cells in localized non-small cell lung cancer. TCRdb's table, derived via immunoSEQ multiplex PCR, lists solely in-frame clones and lacks some. Found here are roughly 61,000 clones, roughly four fifths of them singletons; the top ten hold roughly 5%. Material: PBMCs, obtained before any cancer treatment. The receptors here all came from a man between 40 and 70 years old with stage II lung adenocarcinoma.

The gene calls are TRBV7-9 and TRBJ2-3; D gene ambiguous. From germline, CDR1 is SEHNR and CDR2 FQNEAQ (reference sequence). This CDR3 is built from 13 residues. Trimming removed 0 bases from V and 2 bases from J, with 3 bases in between. CDR3 sequence reads: CASSLATTDTQYF. Written as DNA, the CDR3 is TGTGCCAGCAGCTTAGCGACCACAGATACGCAGTATTTT.

This clone was seen a single time. V and J are TRBV5-1 and TRBJ1-4; D perhaps matches TRBD1 (6 bases). In germline, CDR1 is SGHRS, CDR2 YFSETQ. V lost 0 bases and J 6 bases, leaving 9 bases between the germline ends. The CDR3 contains 14 residues. The CDR3 DNA reads as TGCGCCAGCAGCTTGGTGGGGGCTGATGAAAAACTGTTTTTT. As protein: CASSLVGADEKLFF.

The chain recombines TRBV30 with TRBJ2-5; TRBD2 matches 10 bases. This CDR3 spans 15 amino acids. Germline lookup yields CDR1 GTSNPN and CDR2 SVGIG (reference sequence). J gave up 4 bases and V 4 bases, and 9 bases lay outside the gene matches. The CDR3 loop reads CAWTTGTSVAETQYF. CDR3 sequence (DNA): TGTGCCTGGACTACCGGGACTAGCGTAGCAGAGACCCAGTACTTC.

J is TRBJ2-1 and V is TRBV9; D is uncertain. The CDR3 is made up of 14 amino acids. V lost 3 bases and J 4 bases, leaving 11 bases between the germline ends. CDR1 and CDR2 from the germline V gene are SGDLS and YYNGEE. Here the CDR3 DNA reads TGTGCCAGCAGCGACAGAACCAATTACAATGAGCAGTTCTTC. Translation gives CASSDRTNYNEQFF.

The chain couples TRBV10-3 to TRBJ2-5; TRBD2 agrees at 7 bases. Germline V gene sequence: CDR1 ENHRY, CDR2 SYGVKD. J was trimmed by 5 bases and V by 2 bases; bases with no gene match: 2. The CDR3 is 13 amino acids. The CDR3 sequence is CAISEREGETQYF. As DNA, the CDR3 is TGTGCCATCAGTGAGAGGGAGGGGGAGACCCAGTACTTC.

There are many counts of this clone. The gene calls are TRBV7-9 and TRBJ1-1; D unclear. The germline V gene encodes CDR1 SEHNR and CDR2 FQNEAQ (reference sequence). The CDR3 is 15 residues long. The ends were cut back, 1 base at V and 3 bases at J, with 12 bases in the middle. In nucleotides, the CDR3 is TGTGCCAGCAGCTTAGTAGTAAGGTGGTACACTGAAGCTTTCTTT. It is translated as CASSLVVRWYTEAFF.

This clone showed up just a few times. The chain joins TRBV11-2 to TRBJ1-1; D gene ambiguous. V was cut by 5 bases and J by 0 bases, with 7 bases left in between. The CDR3 contains 13 residues. Looked up from germline, CDR1 is SGHAT and CDR2 is FQNNGV. CDR3 protein: CASSQEMNTEAFF. CDR3 in DNA: TGTGCCAGCAGCCAGGAGATGAACACTGAAGCTTTCTTT.

Notes on this clone: Other DNA sequences in the sample encode the same CDR3. The chain joins TRBV6-5 to TRBJ1-2; a weak D match, TRBD1 (5 bases). The V end was cut by 2 bases, the J end by 3 bases, with 13 bases between. CDR1 is MNHEY, CDR2 SVGAGI, per germline. The CDR3 contains 15 residues. CDR3 sequence: CASSYRTRGDYGYTF. Written as DNA, the CDR3 is TGTGCCAGCAGTTACCGGACACGCGGGGACTATGGCTACACCTTC.

This clone was observed a handful of times. V usage is TRBV19 and J usage is TRBJ1-4; 9 bases are a match to TRBD1. V shed 4 bases, J shed 8 bases, and the junction held 11 bases outside the gene matches. The CDR3 has 16 residues. Germline V gene data show CDR1 as LNHDA and CDR2 as SQIVND (reference sequence). This chain's CDR3 is CASSTMDRGGGEKLFF. The CDR3 DNA is TGTGCCAGTAGTACAATGGACAGGGGAGGGGGCGAAAAACTGTTTTTT.

The genes are TRBV5-1 and TRBJ1-4; no clear D gene. Germline V gene data show CDR1 as SGHRS and CDR2 as YFSETQ. Trimming cost V 3 bases and J 7 bases, with 19 bases left between them. This CDR3 comprises 16 residues. The CDR3 region is CASSWGVGPQSEKLFF. CDR3 sequence (DNA): TGCGCCAGCAGCTGGGGAGTAGGACCTCAAAGTGAAAAACTGTTTTTT.

The chain combines TRBV7-2 with TRBJ2-7, with 8 bases lining up with TRBD2. The CDR3 has 17 residues. Unmatched junction bases numbered 12, after V lost 5 bases and J lost 0 bases. Germline loops: CDR1 SGHTA, CDR2 FQGNSA. CDR3 amino acids: CASSPPRSGGRSYEQYF. The CDR3 DNA reads as TGTGCCAGCAGCCCCCCCCGGAGCGGGGGTCGCTCCTACGAGCAGTACTTC.

The gene calls are TRBV2 and TRBJ2-1; D is possibly TRBD1 (6 bases). Trimming cost V 8 bases and J 3 bases, with 11 bases left between them. Germline V gives CDR1 SNHLY, CDR2 FYNNEI. The CDR3 is 13 residues long. The CDR3 region is CASVAQGYNEQFF. CDR3 coding DNA: TGTGCCAGCGTTGCACAGGGCTACAATGAGCAGTTCTTC.

The V gene is TRBV4-1, the J gene TRBJ1-4; 7 nucleotides match TRBD1. The V and J ends lost 2 bases and 8 bases, in that order; junction bases with no gene match: 5. In germline, CDR1 is MGHRA, CDR2 YSYEKL. The CDR3 has 14 amino acids. The DNA of the CDR3 is TGCGCCAGCAGCCAAACAGGGGCTGGGGAAAAACTGTTTTTT. Its translation is CASSQTGAGEKLFF.

The chain uses TRBV18 and TRBJ1-4; TRBD1 aligns across 10 bases. Per germline, CDR1 KGHSH and CDR2 LQKENI. The CDR3 is 14 residues long. V lost 6 bases to trimming and J lost 7 bases; unmatched junction nucleotides: 5. The CDR3 DNA reads as TGTGCCAGCTCCGCGACAGGGGGCGGTGAAAAACTGTTTTTT. This encodes CASSATGGGEKLFF.

V and J are TRBV10-1 and TRBJ2-6; D uncertain. In germline, CDR1 is WNHNN, CDR2 SYGVQD (reference sequence). The CDR3 is 18 residues long. V was trimmed by 2 bases and J by 1 base, leaving 15 bases between them. CDR3: CASSEGPGAGSGANVLTF. CDR3 bases: TGCGCCAGCAGTGAGGGTCCCGGTGCCGGATCTGGGGCCAACGTCCTGACTTTC.

This clone showed up many times. The V gene is TRBV5-1, the J gene TRBJ2-2, with 10 bases aligning to TRBD2. V gave up 4 bases and J gave up 3 bases; unmatched junction bases: 9. Looked up from germline, CDR1 is SGHRS and CDR2 is YFSETQ. The CDR3 contains 17 residues. CDR3 DNA: TGCGCCAGCAGCATCACTAGGACTAGCGGATACACCGGGGAGCTGTTTTTT. The encoded protein is CASSITRTSGYTGELFF.

V and J are TRBV6-1 and TRBJ2-1, with 10 nucleotides matching TRBD2. This CDR3 has 15 amino acids. V lost 1 base, J lost 6 bases, and 3 bases stayed unmatched. The germline V gene encodes CDR1 MNHNS and CDR2 SASEGT. This CDR3 reads CASSEGGLAINEQFF. In DNA form, the CDR3 reads TGTGCCAGCAGTGAAGGGGGACTAGCGATCAATGAGCAGTTCTTC.

The genes are TRBV4-3 and TRBJ1-4, with D perhaps matching TRBD1 (5 bases). This CDR3 is built from 17 residues. V was clipped by 5 bases and J by 7 bases, with 23 bases between them. The V gene's germline CDR1 is LGHNA and CDR2 YSLEER. The CDR3 region is CASSNGPITGGSEKLFF. CDR3 sequence (DNA): TGCGCCAGCAGCAACGGACCCATCACGGGGGGTAGTGAAAAACTGTTTTTT.

The chain carries TRBV25-1 and TRBJ2-1; D not resolved. CDR1 MGHDK and CDR2 SYGVNS come from the germline V gene. V lost 1 base and J lost 8, with 6 bases in between. There are 12 residues in the CDR3. This CDR3 reads CASSESWDEQFF. Written as DNA, the CDR3 is TGTGCCAGCAGTGAATCTTGGGATGAGCAGTTCTTC. The full variable domain, completed using reference TRBV25-1 and TRBJ2-1, is EADIYQTPRYLVIGTGKKITLECSQTMGHDKMYWYQQDPGMELHLIHYSYGVNSTEKGDLSSESTVSRIRTEHFPLTLESARPSHTSQYLCASSESWDEQFFGPGTRLTVL.

The chain couples TRBV7-9 to TRBJ1-1, with D possibly being TRBD1 (5 bases). The CDR3 is 12 residues long. The V and J ends lost 7 bases and 5 bases respectively, with 11 bases between them. Germline V gene lookup returns CDR1 SEHNR and CDR2 FQNEAQ (reference sequence). CDR3 nucleotides: TGTGCCAGCATCGACGGGGGTACTGAAGCTTTCTTT. Protein sequence: CASIDGGTEAFF.

V usage is TRBV29-1 and J usage is TRBJ2-5, with 7 bases matching TRBD1. Germline V gene data show CDR1 as SQVTM and CDR2 as ANQGSEA. Losses at the gene ends were 2 bases for V and 2 bases for J; bases not matched to a gene: 5. The CDR3 is 14 residues long. The CDR3 spells CSVELLTGQETQYF. The CDR3 nucleotides read TGCAGCGTTGAATTGCTGACAGGGCAAGAGACCCAGTACTTC.

V and J are TRBV6-1 and TRBJ2-7; D call uncertain. The CDR3 is 11 residues long. V was cut by 6 bases and J by 6 bases, with 9 bases left in between. Germline V CDR1 and CDR2: MNHNS, SASEGT. This CDR3 reads CASSSGFEQYF. CDR3 sequence (DNA): TGTGCCAGCAGCTCAGGCTTCGAGCAGTACTTC.

The rearrangement uses TRBV29-1 and TRBJ2-1; D gene ambiguous. Germline V CDR1 and CDR2: SQVTM, ANQGSEA. Between the trimmed V and J ends, which lost 5 bases and 1 base, there was a span of 9 bases. This CDR3 comprises 13 residues. CDR3 DNA sequence: TGCAGCGTTTATGACGTATCCTACAATGAGCAGTTCTTC. Its protein is CSVYDVSYNEQFF.

This chain joins TRBV6-5 and TRBJ2-3, with 9 bases matching TRBD2. The V and J ends lost 2 bases and 2 bases, in that order; junction bases with no gene match: 5. Germline CDR1 reads MNHEY; CDR2 reads SVGAGI. The CDR3 runs 16 residues. The CDR3 spells CASSYAAGGNTDTQYF. DNA of the CDR3: TGTGCCAGCAGTTACGCCGCGGGAGGGAACACAGATACGCAGTATTTT.

The chain links TRBV6-6 to TRBJ2-1; D is unresolved. Germline V lookup: CDR1 MNHNY, CDR2 SVGAGI (reference sequence). Trimming shortened V by 1 base and J by 6 bases, and 10 bases separated the two germline ends. CDR3 length equals 14 residues. The CDR3, as DNA: TGTGCCAGCAGTTACTACCCCCGAGGCAATGAGCAGTTCTTC. Protein sequence: CASSYYPRGNEQFF.

V is TRBV29-1 and J is TRBJ1-4; D is perhaps TRBD1 (5 bases). Germline CDR1 and CDR2: SQVTM and ANQGSEA. The V end was cut by 4 bases, the J end by 0 bases, with 27 bases between. This CDR3 spans 20 amino acids. The CDR3 sequence is CSVGGAGNNYPTATNEKLFF. The CDR3 DNA is TGCAGCGTTGGAGGGGCAGGGAATAACTATCCCACCGCAACTAATGAAAAACTGTTTTTT.

V usage is TRBV27 and J usage is TRBJ1-3, with 7 bases fitting TRBD1. There are 14 residues in the CDR3. Trimming at V came to 5 bases and at J to 4 bases, leaving 5 bases not matched to a gene. Germline-derived CDR1 and CDR2 are MNHEY and SMNVEV (reference sequence). CDR3 sequence: CASSPTGRGNTIYF. DNA for the CDR3: TGTGCCAGCAGTCCGACAGGGAGGGGAAACACCATATATTTT.

V and J are TRBV29-1 and TRBJ1-2; D gene uncertain. The CDR3 has 12 amino acids. Germline loops: CDR1 SQVTM, CDR2 ANQGSEA. Deletions cut 6 bases from V and 4 bases from J, with 12 bases between. This chain's CDR3 is CSVSEGFYGYTF. The CDR3 DNA reads as TGCAGCGTCTCGGAGGGTTTCTATGGCTACACCTTC.